This TCR beta chain derives from a study of CD8+ T cells in alopecia areata. Study-level findings and limits: With just one nonresponder, it is still uncertain whether baseline CD8+ expansion relates to response.

Sample treatment: oral pan-JAK inhibitor, 5-10 mg twice daily. Sorting from PBMCs produced CD4+ and CD8+ T cells. A remark on this clone: Its antigen is currently unknown.

RNA extraction and reverse transcription yielded cDNA as sequencing template. Libraries were prepared by immunoSEQ multiplex PCR; TCRdb keeps only in-frame clonotypes and omits some of them. The table includes 150,000 to 200,000 clones, around 60% detected once. With 1 base clipped from V and 5 bases from J, the junction kept 3 bases outside the gene matches. In germline, CDR1 is SGHTA, CDR2 FQGNSA. The CDR3 contains 14 residues. Sequenced material: CD4+ T cells sorted from blood, taken at week 4, from a patient treated with tofacitinib. The origin of this receptor is a human donor with alopecia areata. The chain uses TRBV7-2 and TRBJ2-5; 8 nucleotides agree with TRBD1. CDR3 in amino acids: CASSLERTGETQYF. Here the CDR3 DNA reads TGTGCCAGCAGCTTAGAAAGGACAGGGGAGACCCAGTACTTC.